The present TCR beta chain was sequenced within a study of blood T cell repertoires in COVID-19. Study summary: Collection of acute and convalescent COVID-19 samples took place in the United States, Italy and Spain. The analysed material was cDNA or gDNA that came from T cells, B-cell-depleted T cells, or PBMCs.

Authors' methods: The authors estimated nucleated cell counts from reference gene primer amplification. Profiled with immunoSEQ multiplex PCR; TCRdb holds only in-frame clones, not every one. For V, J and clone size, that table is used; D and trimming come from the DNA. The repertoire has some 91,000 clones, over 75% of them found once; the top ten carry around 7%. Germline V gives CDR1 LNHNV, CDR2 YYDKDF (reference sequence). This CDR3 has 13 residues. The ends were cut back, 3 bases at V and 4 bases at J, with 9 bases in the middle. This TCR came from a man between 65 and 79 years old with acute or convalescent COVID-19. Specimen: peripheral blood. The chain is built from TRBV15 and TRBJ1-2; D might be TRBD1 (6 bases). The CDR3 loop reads CATSSGTSYGYTF. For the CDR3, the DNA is TGTGCCACCAGCAGCGGGACATCCTATGGCTACACCTTC.